One and the same sample provided the 2 T cell receptor beta chains below, sequenced in a study of T cell repertoires and HLA-DP antigens. Antigens of these TCRs are unknown. Profiled with immunoSEQ multiplex PCR; TCRdb holds only in-frame clones, not every one. The data show around 100,000 clones, more than 85% seen once. The sequenced sample was CD4+ T cells from PBMCs. All receptors derive from a woman between 18 and 30 years old in good health and CMV-seronegative.

The table lists this clone with a count of one. The chain couples TRBV5-4 to TRBJ2-1; D not certain. V gave up 6 bases and J gave up 15 bases, with 25 bases separating them. CDR1 is SGHNT, CDR2 YYREEE, per germline (reference sequence). The CDR3 sequence is 14 residues long. The CDR3 loop reads CASTQLLMNGPLFF. The CDR3 nucleotides are TGTGCCAGCACCCAACTCCTTATGAACGGTCCCCTGTTCTTC. Full variable domain (outside the CDR3, taken from reference TRBV5-4 and TRBJ2-1): ETGVTQSPTHLIKTRGQQVTLRCSSQSGHNTVSWYQQALGQGPQFIFQYYREEENGRGNFPPRFSGLQFPNYSSELNVNALELDDSALYLCASTQLLMNGPLFFGPGTRLTVL.

This chain joins TRBV19 and TRBJ2-4; 14 bases align to TRBD2. This CDR3 is built from 19 residues. V was pared by 4 bases and J by 1 base, with 9 bases of the junction left unmatched. The V gene's germline CDR1 is LNHDA and CDR2 SQIVND (reference sequence). The CDR3 spells CASSTRLAGGTAAKNIQYF. CDR3 DNA: TGTGCCAGTAGTACGAGACTAGCGGGAGGGACGGCGGCCAAAAACATTCAGTACTTC.